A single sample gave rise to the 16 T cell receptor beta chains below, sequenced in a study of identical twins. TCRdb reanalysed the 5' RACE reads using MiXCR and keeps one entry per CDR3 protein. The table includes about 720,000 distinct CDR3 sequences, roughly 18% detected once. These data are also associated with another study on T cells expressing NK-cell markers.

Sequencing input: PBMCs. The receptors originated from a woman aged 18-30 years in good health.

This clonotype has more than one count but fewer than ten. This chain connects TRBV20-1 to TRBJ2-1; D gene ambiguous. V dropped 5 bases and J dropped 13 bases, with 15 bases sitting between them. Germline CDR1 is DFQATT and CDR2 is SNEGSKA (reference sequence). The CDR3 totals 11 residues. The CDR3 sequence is CSASTLTPQFF. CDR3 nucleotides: TGCAGTGCTTCCACCTTGACTCCCCAGTTCTTC.

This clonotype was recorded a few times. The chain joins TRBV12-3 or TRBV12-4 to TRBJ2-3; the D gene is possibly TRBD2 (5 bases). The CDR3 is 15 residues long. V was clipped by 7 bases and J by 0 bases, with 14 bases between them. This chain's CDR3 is CASNPGSQSTDTQYF. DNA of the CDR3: TGTGCCAGCAATCCGGGGAGCCAAAGCACAGATACGCAGTATTTT.

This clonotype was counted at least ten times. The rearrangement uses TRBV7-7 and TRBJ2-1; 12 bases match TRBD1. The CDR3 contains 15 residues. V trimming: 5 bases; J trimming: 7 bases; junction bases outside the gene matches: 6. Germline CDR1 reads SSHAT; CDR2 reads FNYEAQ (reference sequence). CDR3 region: CASSPGTGGWNEQFF. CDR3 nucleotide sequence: TGTGCCAGCAGCCCCGGGACAGGGGGCTGGAATGAGCAGTTCTTC. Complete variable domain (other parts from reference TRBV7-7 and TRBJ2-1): GAGVSQSPRYKVTKRGQDVTLRCDPISSHATLYWYQQALGQGPEFLTYFNYEAQPDKSGLPSDRFSAERPEGSISTLTIQRTEQRDSAMYRCASSPGTGGWNEQFFGPGTRLTVL.

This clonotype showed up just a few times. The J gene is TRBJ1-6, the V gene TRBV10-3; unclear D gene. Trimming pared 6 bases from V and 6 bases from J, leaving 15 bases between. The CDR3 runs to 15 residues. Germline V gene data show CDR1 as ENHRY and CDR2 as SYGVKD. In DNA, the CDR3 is TGTGCCATCAGCGGACCGGGCGAGGGTAATTCACCCCTCCACTTT. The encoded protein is CAISGPGEGNSPLHF.

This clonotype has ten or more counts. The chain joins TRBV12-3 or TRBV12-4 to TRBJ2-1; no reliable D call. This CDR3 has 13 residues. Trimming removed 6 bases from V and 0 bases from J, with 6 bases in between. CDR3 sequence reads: CASSPRSYNEQFF. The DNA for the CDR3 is TGTGCCAGCAGCCCCCGCTCCTACAATGAGCAGTTCTTC.

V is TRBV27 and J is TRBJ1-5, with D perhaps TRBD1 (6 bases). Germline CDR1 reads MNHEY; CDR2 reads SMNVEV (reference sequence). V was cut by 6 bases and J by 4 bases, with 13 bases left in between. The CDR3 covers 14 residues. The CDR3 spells CASRGRDTNQPQHF. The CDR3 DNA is TGTGCCAGCAGGGGGAGGGACACTAATCAGCCCCAGCATTTT.

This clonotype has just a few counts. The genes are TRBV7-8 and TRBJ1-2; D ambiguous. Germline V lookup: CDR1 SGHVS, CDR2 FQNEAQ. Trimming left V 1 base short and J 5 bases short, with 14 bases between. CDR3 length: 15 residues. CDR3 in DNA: TGTGCCAGCAGCTTAGTAAAGGGCATTATGTATGGCTACACCTTC. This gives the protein CASSLVKGIMYGYTF.

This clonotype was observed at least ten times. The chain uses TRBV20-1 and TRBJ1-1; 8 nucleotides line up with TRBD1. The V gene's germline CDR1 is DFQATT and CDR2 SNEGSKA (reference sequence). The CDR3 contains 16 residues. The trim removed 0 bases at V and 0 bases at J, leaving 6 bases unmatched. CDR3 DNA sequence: TGCAGTGCTAGAGATCGGCAGGGGGCCCTGAACACTGAAGCTTTCTTT. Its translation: CSARDRQGALNTEAFF.

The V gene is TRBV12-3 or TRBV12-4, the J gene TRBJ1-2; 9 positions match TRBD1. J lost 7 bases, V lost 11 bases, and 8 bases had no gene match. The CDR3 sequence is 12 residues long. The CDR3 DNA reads TGTGCCGTCACCGGGACAGGGTTTGGCTACACCTTC. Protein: CAVTGTGFGYTF.

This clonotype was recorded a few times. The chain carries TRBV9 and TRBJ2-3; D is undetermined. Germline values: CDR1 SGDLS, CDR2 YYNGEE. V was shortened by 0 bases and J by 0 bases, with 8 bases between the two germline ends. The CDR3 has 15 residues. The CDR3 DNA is TGTGCCAGCAGCGTAGAAGGCACAAGCACAGATACGCAGTATTTT. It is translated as CASSVEGTSTDTQYF.

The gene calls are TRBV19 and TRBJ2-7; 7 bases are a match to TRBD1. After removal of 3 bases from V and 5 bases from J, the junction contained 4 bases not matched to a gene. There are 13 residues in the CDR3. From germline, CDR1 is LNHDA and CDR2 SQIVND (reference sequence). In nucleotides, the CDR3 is TGTGCCAGTAGTATCTTAGGGGGCGACGAGCAGTACTTC. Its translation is CASSILGGDEQYF.

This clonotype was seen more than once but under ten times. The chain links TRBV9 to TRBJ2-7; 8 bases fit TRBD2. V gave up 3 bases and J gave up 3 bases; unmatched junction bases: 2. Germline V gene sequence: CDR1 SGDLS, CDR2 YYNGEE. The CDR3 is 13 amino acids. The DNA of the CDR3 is TGTGCCAGCAGCGATGGGACTAGCTACGAGCAGTACTTC. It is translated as CASSDGTSYEQYF.

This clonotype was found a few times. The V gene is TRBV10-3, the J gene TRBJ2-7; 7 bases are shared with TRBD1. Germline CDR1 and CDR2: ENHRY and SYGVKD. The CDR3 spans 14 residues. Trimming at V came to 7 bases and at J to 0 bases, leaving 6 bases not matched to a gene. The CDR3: CAIMQQGTSYEQYF. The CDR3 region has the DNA TGTGCCATCATGCAACAGGGGACCTCCTACGAGCAGTACTTC.

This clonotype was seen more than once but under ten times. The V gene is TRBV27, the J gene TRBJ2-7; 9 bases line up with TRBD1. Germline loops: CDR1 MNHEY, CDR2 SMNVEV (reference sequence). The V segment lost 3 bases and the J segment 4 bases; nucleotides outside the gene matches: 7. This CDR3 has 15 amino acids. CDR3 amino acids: CASSFGTGPAYEQYF. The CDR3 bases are TGTGCCAGCAGTTTTGGGACAGGGCCCGCTTACGAGCAGTACTTC.

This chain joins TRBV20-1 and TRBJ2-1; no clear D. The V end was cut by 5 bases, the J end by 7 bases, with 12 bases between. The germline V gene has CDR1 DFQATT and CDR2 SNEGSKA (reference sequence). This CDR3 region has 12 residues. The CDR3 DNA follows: TGCAGTGCTGGTTCCATGTCGAATGAGCAGTTCTTC. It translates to CSAGSMSNEQFF.

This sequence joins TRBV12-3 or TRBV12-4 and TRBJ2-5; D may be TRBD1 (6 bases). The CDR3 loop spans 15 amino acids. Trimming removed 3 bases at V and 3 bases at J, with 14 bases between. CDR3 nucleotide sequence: TGTGCCAGCAGTTTGCGGCAGGGACAAAAAGAGACCCAGTACTTC. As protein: CASSLRQGQKETQYF.